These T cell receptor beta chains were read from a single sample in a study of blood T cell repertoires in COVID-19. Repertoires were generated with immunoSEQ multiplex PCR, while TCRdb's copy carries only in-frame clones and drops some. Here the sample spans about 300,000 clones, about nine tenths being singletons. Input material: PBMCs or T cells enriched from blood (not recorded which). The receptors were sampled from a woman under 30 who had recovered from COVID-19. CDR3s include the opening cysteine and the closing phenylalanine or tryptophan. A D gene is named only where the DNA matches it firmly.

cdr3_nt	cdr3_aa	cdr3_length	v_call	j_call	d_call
TGTGCCAGCAGTATGGGGGGTTATAATTCACCCCTCCACTTT	CASSMGGYNSPLHF	14	TRBV27	TRBJ1-6	NA
TGCGCCAGCAGCCATGTTCTGACTGTGAACACTGAAGCTTTCTTT	CASSHVLTVNTEAFF	15	TRBV4-1	TRBJ1-1	NA
TGTGCCAGCAGTTCGGACAGGGGGAACCTTGGAGATACGCAGTATTTT	CASSSDRGNLGDTQYF	16	TRBV27	TRBJ2-3	TRBD1
TGCGCCAGCAGCCAAGACCGGGGGGGATCATATGAGCAGTTCTTC	CASSQDRGGSYEQFF	15	TRBV4-3	TRBJ2-1	TRBD2
TGTGCCAGCAGCCTGAGGAGGGAAAAAGCTTTCTTT	CASSLRREKAFF	12	TRBV12-3/TRBV12-4	TRBJ1-1	NA
TGTGCCACCGGAGGTTCCTTCACAGATACGCAGTATTTT	CATGGSFTDTQYF	13	TRBV28	TRBJ2-3	NA
TGCGCCAGCAGCTTGGTAGGACAGGGTGCGTACGAGCAGTACTTC	CASSLVGQGAYEQYF	15	TRBV5-1	TRBJ2-7	TRBD1
TGTGCCAGCTCAGCAACAGGACCAACTAATGAAAAACTGTTTTTT	CASSATGPTNEKLFF	15	TRBV18	TRBJ1-4	NA
TGCGCCAGCAGCTCCCGACTAGCGGGAGGGATTCTGTTCTTC	CASSSRLAGGILFF	14	TRBV5-1	TRBJ2-1	TRBD2
TGTGCCAGCAGCGCCCGGACAGGGGCTCAAGAGACCCAGTACTTC	CASSARTGAQETQYF	15	TRBV11-3	TRBJ2-5	TRBD1
TGTGCCAGTAGTGGCCAGGGCAGGGGGGAGACCCAGTACTTC	CASSGQGRGETQYF	14	TRBV19	TRBJ2-5	TRBD1
TGTGCCAGCTCACCACCGCGGACCGGGGAGCTGTTTTTT	CASSPPRTGELFF	13	TRBV18	TRBJ2-2	NA
TGTGCCAGCAGCCAACAGGGAGCGACTGGAAACACCATATATTTT	CASSQQGATGNTIYF	15	TRBV9	TRBJ1-3	NA
TGTGCCATCAGTGATCTAGGACTAGCCGACACAGATACGCAGTATTTT	CAISDLGLADTDTQYF	16	TRBV10-3	TRBJ2-3	TRBD2
TGTGCCAGCAGTTTAAGGACAGGGGGCGTAGGGGAGCAGTACTTC	CASSLRTGGVGEQYF	15	TRBV28	TRBJ2-7	TRBD1